This T cell receptor beta chain comes out of a study of early T cells in non-severe SARS-CoV-2 infection. About the research overall: Chains were not paired, and sequencing was done on bulk RNA from unsorted whole blood. Overall study findings and caveats: Missing private and CD4 specificities, VDJdb matching favored anti-spike CD8 responses.

The sample holds many counts of this clonotype. The antigen is unknown. Unique molecular identifier tags were affixed to discrete cDNA molecules. In TCRdb, the 5' RACE reads were re-called with MiXCR into one record per CDR3 protein. This table holds some 38,000 distinct CDR3 sequences, 3.5% to 5% found once. V dropped 6 bases and J dropped 3 bases, with 11 bases sitting between them. The CDR3 runs to 14 residues. The chain carries TRBV12-3 or TRBV12-4 and TRBJ2-2; a possible D gene is TRBD2 (5 bases). The source material was whole blood. The receptor was derived from an adult who was a healthcare worker with PCR-confirmed SARS-CoV-2 infection or an uninfected control (not recorded which). CDR3 in DNA: TGTGCCAGCAGGATTCAGGAGGACACCGGGGAGCTGTTTTTT. Its protein product is CASRIQEDTGELFF.